The 18 T cell receptor beta chains below all came from one sample that was sequenced in a study of CD8+ T cells in alopecia areata. Stated treatment: oral pan-JAK inhibitor, 5-10 mg twice daily. It was cDNA, reverse transcribed from extracted RNA, that served as the sequencing template. The protocol was immunoSEQ multiplex PCR, while the TCRdb copy is restricted to in-frame clones and leaves out a portion. The sample holds some 220,000 clones; approximately 57% are singletons and the top ten take around 1.5%. The sequencing used CD4+ T cells sorted from blood, collected at week 4, from a patient treated with tofacitinib. These receptor sequences come from a human donor with alopecia areata.

J is TRBJ1-2 and V is TRBV7-9; unclear D gene. This CDR3 is built from 13 residues. Trimming stripped 1 base from V and 8 bases from J, with 11 bases between. Germline V CDR1 and CDR2: SEHNR, FQNEAQ (reference sequence). CDR3 residues: CASSLGRGNGYTF. The CDR3 DNA follows: TGTGCCAGCAGCTTAGGCCGAGGGAACGGCTACACCTTC.

This clone was recorded at least ten times. The rearrangement joins TRBV12-5 to TRBJ2-7; TRBD1 matches at 9 bases. Germline CDR1 and CDR2: LGHNT and FRNRAP. The J segment lost 2 bases and the V segment lost 4 bases, leaving 6 bases of the junction unmatched. CDR3 length: 15 amino acids. DNA of the CDR3: TGTGCTAGTGGTTCCCTTGGGACAGGGACCTACGAGCAGTACTTC. Its translation: CASGSLGTGTYEQYF.

This clone has more than one count but fewer than ten. The V gene is TRBV23-1, the J gene TRBJ1-1; D is ambiguous. TRBV23-1 is an ORF, with its function uncertain. The CDR3 spans 16 residues. V lost 1 base and J lost 0, with 12 bases in between. DNA of the CDR3: TGCGCCAGCAGTCAATGGGCGGAACTTATGAACACTGAAGCTTTCTTT. Its protein product is CASSQWAELMNTEAFF.

This chain connects TRBV5-4 to TRBJ1-1; the D gene is possibly TRBD1 (6 bases). V lost 0 bases, J lost 1 base, and 13 bases lay in between. This CDR3 region has 16 residues. In germline, CDR1 is SGHNT, CDR2 YYREEE (reference sequence). The CDR3 DNA sequence: TGTGCCAGCAGCTTGGAAGGGGGTGGTCGGAACACTGAAGCTTTCTTT. Its protein product is CASSLEGGGRNTEAFF.

The V call is TRBV7-6, the J call TRBJ1-6; tentatively, D is TRBD1 (5 bases). CDR3 length: 14 amino acids. Germline V gives CDR1 SGHVS, CDR2 FNYEAQ. V was clipped by 4 bases and J by 8 bases, with 12 bases between them. CDR3 amino acids: CASSSFETDSPLHF. The CDR3 DNA sequence: TGTGCCAGCAGCTCATTCGAGACAGATTCACCCCTCCACTTT.

V and J are TRBV4-3 and TRBJ1-2; D may be TRBD1 (6 bases). V shed 0 bases and J shed 8 bases, with 16 bases lying between them. This CDR3 comprises 15 residues. Germline V CDR1 and CDR2: LGHNA, YSLEER. The CDR3 sequence is CASSQEARGAGGYTF. The DNA of the CDR3 is TGCGCCAGCAGCCAAGAGGCCAGGGGAGCGGGCGGCTACACCTTC.

The chain's CDR3 is CASSHDVGEGIATYSPLHF. The CDR3 region has the DNA TGTGCCAGCAGCCACGACGTAGGGGAGGGAATAGCAACCTATTCACCCCTCCACTTT. J is TRBJ1-6 and V is TRBV4-2; TRBD1 might be the D (5 bases). The CDR3 sequence is 19 residues long. Germline V gives CDR1 LGHNA, CDR2 YNFKEQ. V lost 3 bases, J lost 8 bases, and 26 bases lay in between.

The chain combines TRBV29-1 with TRBJ2-7; no clear D gene. The V end lost 4 bases, the J end lost 1 base, and 8 bases lay between the germline ends. CDR3 size: 12 residues. The V gene's germline CDR1 is SQVTM and CDR2 ANQGSEA. DNA of the CDR3: TGCAGCGTTGGTGACACTTCCTACGAGCAGTACTTC. Amino acid sequence: CSVGDTSYEQYF.

J is TRBJ1-1 and V is TRBV25-1, with 7 bases matching TRBD1. CDR1 is MGHDK and CDR2 is SYGVNS in the germline V gene. The CDR3 runs to 15 residues. V lost 4 bases, J lost 2 bases, and 7 bases stayed unmatched. The CDR3 loop reads CASSVQGLSNTEAFF. The CDR3 DNA is TGTGCCAGCAGTGTACAGGGGCTATCCAACACTGAAGCTTTCTTT.

This clone was observed a handful of times. Since the CDR3 does not end with the conserved phenylalanine or tryptophan, this likely comes from a read error. It is unclear where the CDR3 begins or ends on the DNA, so no DNA is shown, and the CDR3 is as TCRdb lists it. The J gene is TRBJ1-1, the V gene TRBV23-1; TRBD1 reflects the table's D call only, with no check against the DNA. TRBV23-1 is sorted into the ORF group, with uncertain function. The CDR3 has 8 amino acids, counting both end residues. The CDR3 spells CAKTGQGI.

In this sample, this clone turned up a few times. The chain uses TRBV5-1 and TRBJ2-7; 10 bases map to TRBD2. Germline CDR1 is SGHRS and CDR2 is YFSETQ. This CDR3 contains 17 residues. The V segment lost 10 bases and the J segment 5 bases; nucleotides outside the gene matches: 21. The CDR3 reads CASSEGVSGGAWDEQYF. CDR3 nucleotide sequence: TGCGCCTCGTCTGAGGGCGTCAGCGGGGGGGCCTGGGACGAGCAGTACTTC.

V and J are TRBV6-5 and TRBJ2-3; a weak D match, TRBD1 (5 bases). The V end lost 2 bases, the J end lost 6 bases, and 6 bases lay between the germline ends. The CDR3 is 12 residues long. Germline loops: CDR1 MNHEY, CDR2 SVGAGI. In DNA form, the CDR3 reads TGTGCCAGCAGTTACAAGGGGGATACGCAGTATTTT. Residues: CASSYKGDTQYF.

The genes are TRBV2 and TRBJ2-1; D unclear. The CDR3 runs 12 residues. Germline CDR1 SNHLY, CDR2 FYNNEI. Trimming removed 11 bases from V and 10 bases from J, with 18 bases in between. The CDR3 here is CASTRAPAEQFF. CDR3 in DNA: TGTGCCTCGACCCGAGCTCCAGCAGAGCAGTTCTTC.

For the CDR3, the DNA is TGCGCCAGCAGCGCTCGGGTAGATCAGCCCCAGCATTTT. It codes for CASSARVDQPQHF. This chain connects TRBV4-1 to TRBJ1-5; D unclear. The CDR3 sequence is 13 residues long. Germline CDR1 MGHRA, CDR2 YSYEKL. Trimming left V 5 bases short and J 5 bases short, with 10 bases between.

CDR3 sequence (DNA): TGCAGCGTTGCGGACACCGGGGAGCTGTTTTTT. Residues: CSVADTGELFF. This chain uses TRBV29-1 with TRBJ2-2; D gene ambiguous. Per germline, CDR1 SQVTM and CDR2 ANQGSEA. Trimming removed 4 bases at V and 3 bases at J, with 3 bases between. This CDR3 is built from 11 residues.

The chain is built from TRBV29-1 and TRBJ2-1; D is uncertain. There are 11 residues in the CDR3. V lost 3 bases and J 6 bases, leaving 6 bases between the germline ends. Germline-derived CDR1 and CDR2 are SQVTM and ANQGSEA. The chain's CDR3 is CSVEPGNEQFF. CDR3 in DNA: TGCAGCGTTGAGCCCGGCAATGAGCAGTTCTTC.

The chain uses TRBV29-1 and TRBJ2-7, with D possibly being TRBD1 (5 bases). This CDR3 is 13 amino acids long. V lost 6 bases to trimming and J lost 1 base, with 13 bases between them. The germline V gene encodes CDR1 SQVTM and CDR2 ANQGSEA. CDR3 coding DNA: TGCAGCGTCAAGTCTCAGGGATCCTACGAGCAGTACTTC. It translates to CSVKSQGSYEQYF.

The chain employs TRBV7-8 and TRBJ2-5, with D possibly matching TRBD1 (6 bases). The V end was cut by 5 bases, the J end by 4 bases, with 23 bases between. CDR3 length: 17 residues. Germline V gene lookup returns CDR1 SGHVS and CDR2 FQNEAQ. This chain's CDR3 is CASSLIQGSSIGETQYF. The CDR3 DNA reads as TGTGCCAGCAGCCTCATCCAGGGGTCTTCAATCGGAGAGACCCAGTACTTC.